The following is a T cell receptor (beta chain) sequence with its context. The length of the CDR3 is 15 residues. CDR1 is SGHRS and CDR2 is YFSETQ in the germline V gene. Trimming took 0 bases from V and 4 from J, leaving 13 bases between them. This sample is part of a study of blood T cells in healthy people across ages. A sample-barcoded 5' primer and a J-beta primer mix were used in a second PCR of roughly 6 to 11 cycles. Using its own MiXCR run on the 5' RACE reads, TCRdb lists one record per CDR3 protein. Of over a million distinct CDR3 sequences in the sample, approximately 25% were seen once. This sample was shared with a second study, whose subject was T cells of mothers and their children.

The chain joins TRBV5-1 to TRBJ2-5; D call uncertain. Sample: blood. This sequence was found in a girl under 10 years old in good health. CDR3 sequence (DNA): TGCGCCAGCAGCTTGGCGGACGCGTACGGAGAGACCCAGTACTTC. Translating gives CASSLADAYGETQYF.